Each of the 2 T cell receptor beta chains below was sequenced from the same sample in a study of early T cells in non-severe SARS-CoV-2 infection. TCRdb redid the calling of the 5' RACE reads with MiXCR, one entry per CDR3 protein. The sample has 35,000 to 45,000 distinct CDR3 sequences; approximately 6.3% are singletons. Specimen: whole blood, collected at baseline. The source is an adult who was a healthcare worker with PCR-confirmed SARS-CoV-2 infection or an uninfected control (not recorded which).

This clonotype has ten or more counts. This rearrangement joins TRBV10-3 to TRBJ2-5, with 8 bases identical to TRBD1. V was clipped by 6 bases and J by 1 base; unmatched bases: 10. The CDR3 length is 16 residues. Germline-derived CDR1 and CDR2 are ENHRY and SYGVKD. DNA for the CDR3: TGTGCCATCAGCGGAATTCCGGGACAGGTCCAAGAGACCCAGTACTTC. This codes for CAISGIPGQVQETQYF.

This clonotype was observed at least ten times. This chain links TRBV20-1 with TRBJ1-6; no definite D call. CDR1 is DFQATT, CDR2 SNEGSKA, per germline (reference sequence). The V end lost 5 bases, the J end lost 0 bases, and 14 bases lay between the germline ends. The CDR3 loop spans 16 amino acids. The CDR3, as DNA: TGCAGTGCTCGCAGGTCGGGGAGCTCCTATAATTCACCCCTCCACTTT. Encoded protein: CSARRSGSSYNSPLHF.